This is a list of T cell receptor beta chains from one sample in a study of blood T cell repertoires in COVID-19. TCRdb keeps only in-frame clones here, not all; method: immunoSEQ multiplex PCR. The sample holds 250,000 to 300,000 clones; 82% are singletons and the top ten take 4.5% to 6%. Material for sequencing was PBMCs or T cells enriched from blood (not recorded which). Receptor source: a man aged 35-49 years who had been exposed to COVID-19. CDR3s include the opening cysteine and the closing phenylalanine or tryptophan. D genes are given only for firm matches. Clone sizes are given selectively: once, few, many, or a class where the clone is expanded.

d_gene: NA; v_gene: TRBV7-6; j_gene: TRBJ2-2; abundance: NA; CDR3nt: TGTGCCAGCATCCCCGCCCGGGCCGGGGAGCTGTTTTTT; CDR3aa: CASIPARAGELFF
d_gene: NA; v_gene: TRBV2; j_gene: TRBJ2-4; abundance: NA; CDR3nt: TGTGCCACACAAATCGGACAGGCCAAAAACATTCAGTACTTC; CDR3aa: CATQIGQAKNIQYF
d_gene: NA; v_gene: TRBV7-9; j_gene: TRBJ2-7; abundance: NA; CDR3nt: TGTGCCAGCAGCCACAGGACGGCTCCCCTAGAGCAGTACTTC; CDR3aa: CASSHRTAPLEQYF
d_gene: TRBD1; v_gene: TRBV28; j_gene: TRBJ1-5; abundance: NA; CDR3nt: TGTGCCAGCAGCTCCGACAGGGCGAGCAATCAGCCCCAGCATTTT; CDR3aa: CASSSDRASNQPQHF
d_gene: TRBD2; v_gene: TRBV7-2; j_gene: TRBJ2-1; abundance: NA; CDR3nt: TGTGCCAGCAGCTTAGTTGTAGGGACTAGCGGCAATGAGCAGTTCTTC; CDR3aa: CASSLVVGTSGNEQFF
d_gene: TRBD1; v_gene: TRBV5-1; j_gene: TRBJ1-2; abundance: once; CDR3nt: TGCGCCAGCAGCTTGGCTCTAGGGGGCGCAGGCGGCTACACCTTC; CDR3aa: CASSLALGGAGGYTF
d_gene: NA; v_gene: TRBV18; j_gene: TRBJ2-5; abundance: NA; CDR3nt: TGTGCCAGCTCACCGGGTGGGGCCGAGACCCAGTACTTC; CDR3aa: CASSPGGAETQYF
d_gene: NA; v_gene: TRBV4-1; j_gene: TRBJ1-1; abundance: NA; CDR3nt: TGCGCCAGCAGCCAAGTTGGAAACGGGGAGAACACTGAAGCTTTCTTT; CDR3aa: CASSQVGNGENTEAFF
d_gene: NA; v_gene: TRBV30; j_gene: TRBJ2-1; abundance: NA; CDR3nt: TGTGCCTGGAGATTGTTATGGCATGAGCAGTTCTTC; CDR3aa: CAWRLLWHEQFF
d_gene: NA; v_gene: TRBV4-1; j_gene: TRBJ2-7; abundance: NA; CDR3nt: TGCGCCAGCAGCCAAGATCCTGGGGGCTACTACGAGCAGTACTTC; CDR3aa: CASSQDPGGYYEQYF
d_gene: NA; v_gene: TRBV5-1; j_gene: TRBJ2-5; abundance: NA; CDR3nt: TGCGCCAGCAGCGCAACGCCTGGGCCAATAGAGACCCAGTACTTC; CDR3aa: CASSATPGPIETQYF
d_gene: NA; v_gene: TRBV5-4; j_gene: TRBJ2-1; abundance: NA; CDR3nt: TGTGCCAGCAAGGAGGGATCCCCGCAGGCCAATGAGCAGTTCTTC; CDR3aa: CASKEGSPQANEQFF
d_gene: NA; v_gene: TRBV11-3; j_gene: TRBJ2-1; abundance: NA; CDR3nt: TGTGCCAGCAGCCCCCGGGGAAGGCTCCTGGCCAATGAGCAGTTCTTC; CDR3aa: CASSPRGRLLANEQFF
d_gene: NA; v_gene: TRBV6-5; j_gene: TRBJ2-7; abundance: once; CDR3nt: TGTGCCGAGGGGGATGGAAGATACGAGCAGTACTTC; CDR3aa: CAEGDGRYEQYF
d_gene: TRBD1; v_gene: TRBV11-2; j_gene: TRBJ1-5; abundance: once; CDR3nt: TGTGCCAGCAGCCGACAGGGTGATCAGCCCCAGCATTTT; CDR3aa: CASSRQGDQPQHF
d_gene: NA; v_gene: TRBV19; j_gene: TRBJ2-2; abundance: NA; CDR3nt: TGTGCCACGAACACAGGGTTCACCGGGGAGCTGTTTTTT; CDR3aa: CATNTGFTGELFF
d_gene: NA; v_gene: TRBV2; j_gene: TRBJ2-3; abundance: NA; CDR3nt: TGTGCCAGCAGTGAAGGACTAGATAACACAGATACGCAGTATTTT; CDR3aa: CASSEGLDNTDTQYF
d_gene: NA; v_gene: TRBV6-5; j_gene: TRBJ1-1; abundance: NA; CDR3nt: TGTGCCAGCAGGGTCAGGTTAGAAGCTTTCTTT; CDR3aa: CASRVRLEAFF
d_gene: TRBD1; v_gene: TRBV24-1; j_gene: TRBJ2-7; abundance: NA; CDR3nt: TGTGCCACCAGCGGGACGGGACAGGGGGCGCAAATCCAGTACTTC; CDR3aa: CATSGTGQGAQIQYF
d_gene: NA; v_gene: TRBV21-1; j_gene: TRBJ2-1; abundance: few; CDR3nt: TGTGCCAGCAGCACCCAGGGACTAGCGATCTACAATGAGCAGTTCTTC; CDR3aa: CASSTQGLAIYNEQFF
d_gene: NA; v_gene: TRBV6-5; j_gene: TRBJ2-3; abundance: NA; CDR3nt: TGTGCTTCTGAGACTGGAGGGCGTACAGATACGCAGTATTTT; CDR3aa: CASETGGRTDTQYF
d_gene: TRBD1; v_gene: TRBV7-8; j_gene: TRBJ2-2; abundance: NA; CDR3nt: TGTGCCAGCAGCTGGCGGGACAGGGCGTCTGTCGGGGAGCTGTTTTTT; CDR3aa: CASSWRDRASVGELFF
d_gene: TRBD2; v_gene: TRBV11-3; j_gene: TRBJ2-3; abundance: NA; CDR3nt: TGTGCCAGCAGCTTTACTAGCGGGAGTGGCGGTACGCAGTATTTT; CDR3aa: CASSFTSGSGGTQYF
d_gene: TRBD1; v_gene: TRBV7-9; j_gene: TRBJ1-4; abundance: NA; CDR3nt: TGTGCCAGCAGCATAGGACAGGGGGCGCCCAATGAAAAACTGTTTTTT; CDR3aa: CASSIGQGAPNEKLFF
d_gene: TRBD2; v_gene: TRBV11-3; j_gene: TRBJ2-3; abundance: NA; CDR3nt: TGTGCCAGCAGCTTAGGGCGGCGGGAGCAGGCAGATACGCAGTATTTT; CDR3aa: CASSLGRREQADTQYF
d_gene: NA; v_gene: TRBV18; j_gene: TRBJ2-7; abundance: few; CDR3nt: TGTGCCAGCTCACCACCAGGGTGGGAGGACGAGCAGTACTTC; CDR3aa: CASSPPGWEDEQYF
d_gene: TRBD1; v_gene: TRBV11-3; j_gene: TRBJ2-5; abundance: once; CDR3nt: TGTGCCAGCAGCTTAGGTGTTAGTGGACAGGGTGAGACCCAGTACTTC; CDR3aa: CASSLGVSGQGETQYF
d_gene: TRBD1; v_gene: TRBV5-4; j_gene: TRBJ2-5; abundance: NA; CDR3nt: TGTGCCAGCGGGCGACAGGGCGAAGAGACCCAGTACTTC; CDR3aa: CASGRQGEETQYF
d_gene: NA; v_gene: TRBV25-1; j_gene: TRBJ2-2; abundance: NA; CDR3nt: TGTGCCAGCAGTGAACCAGGGGTGGTAGAAGGGGAGCTGTTTTTT; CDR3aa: CASSEPGVVEGELFF